A selection of T cell receptor beta chains follows, all from one sample in a study of shared clonotypes between healthy human individuals. The data were produced by immunoSEQ multiplex PCR, yet TCRdb's version contains in-frame clones alone and is incomplete. This sample yields roughly 2,300,000 clones, of which 85% to 95% are seen a single time; 0.37% belongs to the top ten. Sequenced material: naive CD4+ T cells from PBMCs. The receptors here all came from a man younger than 35 in good health. Some clones in this sample may be carry-over from other donors' samples. Both conserved end residues are part of each CDR3. D genes are given only for firm matches. Size values are once, few and many counts, or a class for expanded clones, and some rows have none.

d_call,clone_size,v_call,j_call,cdr3_nt,cdr3_aa
TRBD1,-,TRBV6-6,TRBJ1-3,TGTGCCAGCAGTTTTGGACAGGGGGCTGGAAACACCATATATTTT,CASSFGQGAGNTIYF
-,-,TRBV10-1,TRBJ2-3,TGCGCCTCCGCCCCCGAGGCTGGAGATACGCAGTATTTT,CASAPEAGDTQYF
TRBD1,-,TRBV9,TRBJ1-2,TGTGCCAGCAGCAAACCAGGGGGCGCCTATGGCTACACCTTC,CASSKPGGAYGYTF
TRBD2,-,TRBV7-2,TRBJ2-2,TGTGCCAGCAGCTTAATGTCCGGGACTAGGGGCACCGGGGAGCTGTTTTTT,CASSLMSGTRGTGELFF
TRBD2,-,TRBV6-6,TRBJ2-1,TGTGCCAGCAGGGGGCTAGCGGCCGTCTCCTACAATGAGCAGTTCTTC,CASRGLAAVSYNEQFF
TRBD2,-,TRBV5-1,TRBJ2-1,TGCGCCAGCAGCTTGGCCAAGTCGGGACTAGCGGGAGTCGATGAGCAGTTCTTC,CASSLAKSGLAGVDEQFF
TRBD1,-,TRBV28,TRBJ2-7,TGTGCCAGCTCACAGGGGGTCGGGGACGAGCAGTACTTC,CASSQGVGDEQYF
TRBD1,-,TRBV19,TRBJ1-5,TGTGCCAGTTGCGACAGGGCGGATCAGCCCCAGCATTTT,CASCDRADQPQHF
-,-,TRBV11-2,TRBJ1-6,TGTGCCAGCAGCTTAATTGCTCTGGAGTATTCACCCCTCCACTTT,CASSLIALEYSPLHF
TRBD2,-,TRBV6-5,TRBJ2-7,TGTGCCAGCAGTCAATCCGGGGGAGGGTCCGACGAGCAGTACTTC,CASSQSGGGSDEQYF
-,-,TRBV29-1,TRBJ2-7,TGCAGCGTTGCTGCCGGGATGTCCTCGGTCGAGCAGTACTTC,CSVAAGMSSVEQYF
-,-,TRBV5-1,TRBJ2-1,TGCGCCAGCAGCTTGGAGGATACGACCTACAATGAGCAGTTCTTC,CASSLEDTTYNEQFF
-,-,TRBV5-1,TRBJ2-1,TGCGCCAGCAGCTTGGCGGGGCCCGGCGGTGAGCAGTTCTTC,CASSLAGPGGEQFF
-,few,TRBV6-6,TRBJ1-1,TGTGCCAGCAGTGGAGGGTCCTTGAACACTGAAGCTTTCTTT,CASSGGSLNTEAFF
TRBD2,-,TRBV27,TRBJ2-7,TGTGCCAGCAGTCCACTAGCGGGAAACCACAGGAGCTCCTACGAGCAGTACTTC,CASSPLAGNHRSSYEQYF
-,-,TRBV9,TRBJ1-2,TGTGCCAGCAGCGTAACGGCACGGACGGATTATGGCTACACCTTC,CASSVTARTDYGYTF
-,-,TRBV5-1,TRBJ2-1,TGCGCCAGCAGCCTAGGAACGGGAGCCCCCTACAATGAGCAGTTCTTC,CASSLGTGAPYNEQFF
TRBD1,-,TRBV7-9,TRBJ1-2,TGTGCCAGCAGCTTAGCCGGGACAGGTATCTATGGCTACACCTTC,CASSLAGTGIYGYTF
TRBD2,-,TRBV27,TRBJ2-2,TGTGCCAGCAGTCCTAGCGGACCCAACACCGGGGAGCTGTTTTTT,CASSPSGPNTGELFF
-,-,TRBV5-1,TRBJ2-5,TGCGCCAGCAGCTTGGCGGGCGGACAAGAGACCCAGTACTTC,CASSLAGGQETQYF
-,-,TRBV10-3,TRBJ1-1,TGTGCCATCAGTGAGTCAGGGGCGAGGACTGAAGCTTTCTTT,CAISESGARTEAFF
TRBD2,-,TRBV4-1,TRBJ2-1,TGCGCCAGCAGCCAAGATCCCGTGGGAGGGAGTTACAATGAGCAGTTCTTC,CASSQDPVGGSYNEQFF
-,once,TRBV15,TRBJ2-7,TGTGCCACCAGCAGAGGACACCAAGCCTACGAGCAGTACTTC,CATSRGHQAYEQYF
-,-,TRBV9,TRBJ2-3,TGTGCCAGCAGCGTTTCGGGAAATACGCAGTATTTT,CASSVSGNTQYF
TRBD1,once,TRBV6-5,TRBJ1-1,TGTGCCAGCAGTTCGGGGACAGGAACCACTGAAGCTTTCTTT,CASSSGTGTTEAFF
-,-,TRBV30,TRBJ2-2,TGTGCCTGGAGTGTAAAAACTCCTTTCACCGGGGAGCTGTTTTTT,CAWSVKTPFTGELFF
-,-,TRBV4-1,TRBJ1-3,TGCGCCAGCAGCCAAGCCCCCAGGGGCTACGGAAACACCATATATTTT,CASSQAPRGYGNTIYF
-,-,TRBV7-9,TRBJ2-1,TGTGCCAGCAGCTTAGCCAAGGGATTTGACAATGAGCAGTTCTTC,CASSLAKGFDNEQFF
-,-,TRBV2,TRBJ2-2,TGTGCCAGCAAACCCCCGGCGGCTAGGAACACCGGGGAGCTGTTTTTT,CASKPPAARNTGELFF
-,-,TRBV19,TRBJ2-1,TGTGCCAGTATGGGTCTCGGACATATCTCCTACAATGAGCAGTTCTTC,CASMGLGHISYNEQFF
TRBD2,once,TRBV10-2,TRBJ2-1,TGCGCCAGCAGCAAGGGACTAGTGGGAACGGCAGAGCAGTTCTTC,CASSKGLVGTAEQFF
-,-,TRBV30,TRBJ2-4,TGTGCCTGGTCACCAAGGGGCGGAGGAACGCTCGAGTACTTC,CAWSPRGGGTLEYF
TRBD2,-,TRBV5-1,TRBJ2-1,TGCGCCAGCAGCTTGGGTTGGCGGGAGAGTAACAATGAGCAGTTCTTC,CASSLGWRESNNEQFF
-,-,TRBV25-1,TRBJ2-5,TGTGCCAGCAGTGATTCCGGGGGGCGCGTCGATGAGACCCAGTACTTC,CASSDSGGRVDETQYF